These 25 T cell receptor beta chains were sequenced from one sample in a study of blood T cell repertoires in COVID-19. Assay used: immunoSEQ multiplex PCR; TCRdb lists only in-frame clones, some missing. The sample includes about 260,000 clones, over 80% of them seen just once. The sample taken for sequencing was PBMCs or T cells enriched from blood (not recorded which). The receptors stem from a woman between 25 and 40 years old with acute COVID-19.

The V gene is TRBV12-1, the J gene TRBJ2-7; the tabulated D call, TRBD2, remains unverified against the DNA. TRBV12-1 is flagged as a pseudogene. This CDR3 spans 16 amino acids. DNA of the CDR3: TGTGCCAGCAGCTCCCTTGGGCGGGAGAGCTCCTACGAGCAGTACTTC. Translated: CASSSLGRESSYEQYF.

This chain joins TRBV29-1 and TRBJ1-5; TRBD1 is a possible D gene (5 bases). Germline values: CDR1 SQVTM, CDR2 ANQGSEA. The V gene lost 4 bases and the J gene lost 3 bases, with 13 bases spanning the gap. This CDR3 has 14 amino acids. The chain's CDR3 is CSVAETDTNQPQHF. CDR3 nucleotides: TGCAGCGTTGCCGAGACAGATACCAATCAGCCCCAGCATTTT.

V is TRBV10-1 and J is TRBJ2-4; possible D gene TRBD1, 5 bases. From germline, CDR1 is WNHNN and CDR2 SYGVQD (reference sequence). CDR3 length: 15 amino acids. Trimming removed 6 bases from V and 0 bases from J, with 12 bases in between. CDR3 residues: CASRAPQGAKNIQYF. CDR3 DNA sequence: TGCGCCAGCAGAGCCCCCCAGGGAGCCAAAAACATTCAGTACTTC.

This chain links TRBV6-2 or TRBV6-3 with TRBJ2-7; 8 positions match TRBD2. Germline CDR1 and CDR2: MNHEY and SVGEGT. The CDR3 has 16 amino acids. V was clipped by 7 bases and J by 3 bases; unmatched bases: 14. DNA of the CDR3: TGTGCCAGCAATTATGTATCGACTAGCGCAGGCTACGAGCAGTACTTC. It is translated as CASNYVSTSAGYEQYF.

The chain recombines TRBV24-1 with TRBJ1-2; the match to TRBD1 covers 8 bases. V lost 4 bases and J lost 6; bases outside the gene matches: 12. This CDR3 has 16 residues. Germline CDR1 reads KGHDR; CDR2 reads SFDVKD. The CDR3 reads CATSDLVTGDWNGYTF. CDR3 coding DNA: TGTGCCACCAGTGACCTAGTGACAGGGGATTGGAATGGCTACACCTTC.

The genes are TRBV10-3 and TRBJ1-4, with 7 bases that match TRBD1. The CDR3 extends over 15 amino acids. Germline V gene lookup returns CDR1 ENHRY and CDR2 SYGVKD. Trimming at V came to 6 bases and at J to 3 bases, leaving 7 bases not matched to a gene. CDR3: CAISEQQGSNEKLFF. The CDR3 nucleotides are TGTGCCATCAGCGAGCAACAGGGGTCTAATGAAAAACTGTTTTTT.

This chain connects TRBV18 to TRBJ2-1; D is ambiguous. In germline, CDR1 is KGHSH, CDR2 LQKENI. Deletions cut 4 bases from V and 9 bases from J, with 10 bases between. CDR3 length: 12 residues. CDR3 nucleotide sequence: TGTGCCAGCTCACTCCCCGTGAGTGAGCAGTTCTTC. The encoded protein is CASSLPVSEQFF.

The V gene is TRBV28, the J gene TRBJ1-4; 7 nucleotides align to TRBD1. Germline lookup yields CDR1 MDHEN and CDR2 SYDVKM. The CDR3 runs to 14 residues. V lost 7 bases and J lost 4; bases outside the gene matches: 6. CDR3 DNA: TGTGCCAGCACCCTGGGACAGCTTAATGAAAAACTGTTTTTT. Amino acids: CASTLGQLNEKLFF.

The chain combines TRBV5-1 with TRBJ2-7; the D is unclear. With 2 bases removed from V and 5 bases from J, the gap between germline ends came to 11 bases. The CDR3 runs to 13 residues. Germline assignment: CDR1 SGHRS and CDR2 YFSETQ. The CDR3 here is CASSFTKFDEQYF. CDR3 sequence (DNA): TGCGCCAGCAGCTTTACTAAGTTCGACGAGCAGTACTTC.

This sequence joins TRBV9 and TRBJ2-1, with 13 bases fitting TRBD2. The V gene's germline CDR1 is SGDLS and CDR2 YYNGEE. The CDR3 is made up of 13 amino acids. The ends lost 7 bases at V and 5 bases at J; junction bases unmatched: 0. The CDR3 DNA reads TGTGCCAGCGGACTAGCGGGGGACAATGAGCAGTTCTTC. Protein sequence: CASGLAGDNEQFF. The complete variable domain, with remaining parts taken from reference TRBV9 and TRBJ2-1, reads DSGVTQTPKHLITATGQRVTLRCSPRSGDLSVYWYQQSLDQGLQFLIQYYNGEERAKGNILERFSAQQFPDLHSELNLSSLELGDSALYFCASGLAGDNEQFFGPGTRLTVL.

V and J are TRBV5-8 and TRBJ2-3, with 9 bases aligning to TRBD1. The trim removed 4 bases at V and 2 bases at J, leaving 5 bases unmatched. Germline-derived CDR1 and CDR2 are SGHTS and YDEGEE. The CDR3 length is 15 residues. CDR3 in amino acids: CASSVGQGYTDTQYF. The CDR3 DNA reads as TGTGCCAGCAGCGTGGGACAGGGTTACACAGATACGCAGTATTTT.

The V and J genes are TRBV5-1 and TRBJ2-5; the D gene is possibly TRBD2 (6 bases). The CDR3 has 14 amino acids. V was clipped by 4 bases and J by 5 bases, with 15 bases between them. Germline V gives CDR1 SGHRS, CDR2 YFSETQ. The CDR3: CASSPGGVKETQYF. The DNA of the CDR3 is TGCGCCAGCAGCCCGGGCGGGGTTAAGGAGACCCAGTACTTC.

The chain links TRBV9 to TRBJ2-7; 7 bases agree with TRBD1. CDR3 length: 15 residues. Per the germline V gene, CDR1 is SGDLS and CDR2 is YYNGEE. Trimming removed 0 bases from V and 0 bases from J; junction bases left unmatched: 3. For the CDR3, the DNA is TGTGCCAGCAGCGTAGGAGAGGGGGCCTCCTACGAGCAGTACTTC. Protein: CASSVGEGASYEQYF.

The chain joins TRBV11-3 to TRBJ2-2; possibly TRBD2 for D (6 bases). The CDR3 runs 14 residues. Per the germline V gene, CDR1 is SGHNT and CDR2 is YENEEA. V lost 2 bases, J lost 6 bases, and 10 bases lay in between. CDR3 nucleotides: TGTGCCAGCAGCTTATCCAGGGACTCCGGGGAGCTGTTTTTT. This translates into CASSLSRDSGELFF.

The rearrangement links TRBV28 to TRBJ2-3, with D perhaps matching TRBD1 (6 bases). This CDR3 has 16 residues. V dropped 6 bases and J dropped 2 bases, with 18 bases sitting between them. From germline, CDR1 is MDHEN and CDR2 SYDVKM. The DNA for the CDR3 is TGTGCCAGCAGGCAACAGGGTAATATGGACACAGATACGCAGTATTTT. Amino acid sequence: CASRQQGNMDTDTQYF.

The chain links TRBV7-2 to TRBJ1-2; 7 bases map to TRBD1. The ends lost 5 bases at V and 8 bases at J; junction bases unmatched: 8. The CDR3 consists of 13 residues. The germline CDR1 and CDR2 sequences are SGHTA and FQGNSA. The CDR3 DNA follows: TGTGCCAGCAGCGAAGACAGGGTCTACGGCTACACCTTC. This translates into CASSEDRVYGYTF.

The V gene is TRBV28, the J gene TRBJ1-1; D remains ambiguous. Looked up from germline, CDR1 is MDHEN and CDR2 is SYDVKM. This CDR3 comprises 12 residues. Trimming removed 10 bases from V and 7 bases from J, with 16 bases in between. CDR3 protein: CATQPNEDEAFF. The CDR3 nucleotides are TGTGCCACCCAACCTAACGAGGATGAAGCTTTCTTT.

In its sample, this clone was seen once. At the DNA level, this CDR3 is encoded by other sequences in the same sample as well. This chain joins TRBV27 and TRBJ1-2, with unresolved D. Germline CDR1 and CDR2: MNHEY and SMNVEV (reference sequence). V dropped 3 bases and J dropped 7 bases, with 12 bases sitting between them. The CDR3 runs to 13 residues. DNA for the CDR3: TGTGCCAGCAGTTTCGAGGGTTCGGGTGGCTACACCTTC. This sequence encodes CASSFEGSGGYTF.

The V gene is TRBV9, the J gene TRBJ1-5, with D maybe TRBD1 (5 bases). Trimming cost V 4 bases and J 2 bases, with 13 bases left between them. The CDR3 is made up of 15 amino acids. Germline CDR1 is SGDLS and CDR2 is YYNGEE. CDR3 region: CASSRQGLGNQPQHF. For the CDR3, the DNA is TGTGCCAGCAGCCGCCAGGGATTGGGCAATCAGCCCCAGCATTTT.

CDR3 sequence (DNA): TGTGCCAGCGGAGGGGGCGCCACCGGGGAGCTGTTTTTT. It codes for CASGGGATGELFF. The chain has TRBV28 and TRBJ2-2; the D gene is possibly TRBD1 (7 bases). V lost 8 bases to trimming and J lost 4 bases, with 11 bases between them. The CDR3 loop spans 13 amino acids. The germline gives CDR1 MDHEN, CDR2 SYDVKM.

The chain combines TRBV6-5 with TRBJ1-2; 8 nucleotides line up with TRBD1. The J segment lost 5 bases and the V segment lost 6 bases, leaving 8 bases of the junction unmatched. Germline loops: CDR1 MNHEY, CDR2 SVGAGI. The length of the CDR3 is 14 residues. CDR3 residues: CASRPGQGVYGYTF. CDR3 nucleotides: TGTGCCAGCAGACCCGGACAGGGTGTATATGGCTACACCTTC.

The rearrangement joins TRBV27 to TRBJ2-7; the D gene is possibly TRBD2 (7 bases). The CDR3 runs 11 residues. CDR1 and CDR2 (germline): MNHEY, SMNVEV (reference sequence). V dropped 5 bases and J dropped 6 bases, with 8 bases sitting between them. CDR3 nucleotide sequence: TGTGCCAGCAGTGGGGGGGCCGAGCAGTACTTC. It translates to CASSGGAEQYF.

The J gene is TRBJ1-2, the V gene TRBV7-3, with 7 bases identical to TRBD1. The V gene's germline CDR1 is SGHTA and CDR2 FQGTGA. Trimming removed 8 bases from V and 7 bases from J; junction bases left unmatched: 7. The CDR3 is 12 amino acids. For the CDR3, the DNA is TGTGCCAGCTCTACAGGGGCATCTGGCTACACCTTC. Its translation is CASSTGASGYTF. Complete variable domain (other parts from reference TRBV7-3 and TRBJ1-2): GAGVSQTPSNKVTEKGKYVELRCDPISGHTALYWYRQSLGQGPEFLIYFQGTGAADDSGLPNDRFFAVRPEGSVSTLKIQRTERGDSAVYLCASSTGASGYTFGSGTRLTVV.

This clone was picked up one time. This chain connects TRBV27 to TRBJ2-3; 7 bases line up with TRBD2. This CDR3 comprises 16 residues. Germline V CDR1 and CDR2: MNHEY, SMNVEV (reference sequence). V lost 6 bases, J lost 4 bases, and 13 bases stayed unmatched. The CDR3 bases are TGTGCCAGCAGCCCAGGGCGGGAGTCAGGCGCAGATACGCAGTATTTT. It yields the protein CASSPGRESGADTQYF.

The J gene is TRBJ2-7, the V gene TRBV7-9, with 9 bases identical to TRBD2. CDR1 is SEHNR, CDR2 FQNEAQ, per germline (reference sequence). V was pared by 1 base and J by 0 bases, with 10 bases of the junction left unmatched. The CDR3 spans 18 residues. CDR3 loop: CASSLVRLTSGFSYEQYF. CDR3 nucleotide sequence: TGTGCCAGCAGCTTAGTGCGGCTGACTAGCGGCTTCTCCTACGAGCAGTACTTC.